Listed below are T cell receptor beta chains from one sample, sequenced in a study of T cell changes during pregnancy in multiple sclerosis. Profiled with immunoSEQ multiplex PCR; TCRdb holds only in-frame clones, not every one. The data contain 20,000 to 25,000 clones, roughly 91% of them singletons. The source was CD8+ T cells from peripheral blood mononuclear cells, collected in the third trimester of pregnancy. The origin of the receptors is a female donor with multiple sclerosis, enrolled in a pregnancy study. CDR3s include the opening cysteine and the closing phenylalanine or tryptophan. D genes are given only for firm matches. Size is stated for part of the rows, as once, few or many counts, or as a class when the clone is expanded.

size: NA; V: TRBV5-4; J: TRBJ2-7; D: TRBD1; CDR3: CASSHGTGSYEQYF; DNA: TGTGCCAGCAGCCACGGGACAGGGTCCTACGAGCAGTACTTC
size: NA; V: TRBV7-9; J: TRBJ2-2; D: TRBD2; CDR3: CASSLASTSGRPIGELFF; DNA: TGTGCCAGCAGCTTAGCGTCCACTAGCGGGCGTCCCATAGGGGAGCTGTTTTTT
size: NA; V: TRBV4-3; J: TRBJ2-1; D: TRBD2; CDR3: CASSQDRAGGRYNEQFF; DNA: TGCGCCAGCAGCCAAGATCGGGCGGGGGGGCGATACAATGAGCAGTTCTTC
size: NA; V: TRBV4-1; J: TRBJ2-1; D: NA; CDR3: CASSQGLVAGPGQFF; DNA: TGCGCCAGCAGCCAAGGGTTGGTGGCGGGCCCCGGGCAGTTCTTC
size: few; V: TRBV25-1; J: TRBJ2-2; D: NA; CDR3: CASSEAGTHTGELFF; DNA: TGTGCCAGCAGTGAAGCGGGAACACACACCGGGGAGCTGTTTTTT
size: NA; V: TRBV9; J: TRBJ1-1; D: TRBD1; CDR3: CASRAGTGGVGGEAFF; DNA: TGTGCCAGCAGGGCCGGGACAGGGGGCGTTGGGGGAGAAGCTTTCTTT
size: once; V: TRBV10-3; J: TRBJ1-1; D: NA; CDR3: CAISDPGMNTEAFF; DNA: TGTGCCATCAGTGATCCGGGGATGAACACTGAAGCTTTCTTT
size: NA; V: TRBV7-9; J: TRBJ2-6; D: NA; CDR3: CASSPPSAGANVLTF; DNA: TGTGCCAGCAGTCCCCCCTCGGCTGGGGCCAACGTCCTGACTTTC
size: NA; V: TRBV27; J: TRBJ2-5; D: TRBD2; CDR3: CASRGLAGPPEQTQYF; DNA: TGTGCCAGTCGGGGGCTAGCGGGACCTCCGGAACAGACCCAGTACTTC
size: once; V: TRBV7-2; J: TRBJ1-6; D: NA; CDR3: CASRQISDNSPLHF; DNA: TGTGCCAGTAGACAGATTTCAGATAATTCACCCCTCCACTTT
size: NA; V: TRBV5-6; J: TRBJ1-2; D: TRBD1; CDR3: CASSLVQGALRGYTF; DNA: TGTGCCAGCAGCTTGGTTCAGGGGGCGCTTCGAGGCTACACCTTC
size: once; V: TRBV7-2; J: TRBJ2-7; D: NA; CDR3: CASSLVQGNPHEQYF; DNA: TGTGCCAGCAGCTTAGTCCAGGGTAATCCGCACGAGCAGTACTTC
size: NA; V: TRBV6-6; J: TRBJ2-3; D: TRBD2; CDR3: CASSYGAGGHTDTQYF; DNA: TGTGCCAGCAGTTACGGGGCGGGGGGGCATACAGATACGCAGTATTTT
size: NA; V: TRBV27; J: TRBJ1-5; D: TRBD1; CDR3: CASSSRGRDNQPQHF; DNA: TGTGCCAGCAGTTCAAGGGGGCGCGACAATCAGCCCCAGCATTTT
size: NA; V: TRBV25-1; J: TRBJ1-4; D: NA; CDR3: CASSLAVAYNEKLFF; DNA: TGTGCCAGCAGTTTGGCGGTGGCTTATAATGAAAAACTGTTTTTT
size: NA; V: TRBV4-2; J: TRBJ1-1; D: TRBD1; CDR3: CASSPREGGAGTGTEAFF; DNA: TGTGCCAGCAGCCCCAGGGAAGGGGGCGCGGGTACGGGCACTGAAGCTTTCTTT
size: NA; V: TRBV18; J: TRBJ1-2; D: NA; CDR3: CASSLPEPSYGYTF; DNA: TGTGCCAGCTCACTGCCGGAGCCTTCCTATGGCTACACCTTC
size: once; V: TRBV10-1; J: TRBJ2-7; D: TRBD2; CDR3: CASSEGTSGEQYF; DNA: TGCGCCAGCAGTGAGGGGACTAGCGGGGAGCAGTACTTC
size: NA; V: TRBV4-1; J: TRBJ2-7; D: TRBD2; CDR3: CASSQVQTSGVYEQYF; DNA: TGCGCCAGCAGCCAAGTTCAGACCAGCGGGGTCTACGAGCAGTACTTC
size: NA; V: TRBV4-3; J: TRBJ2-5; D: NA; CDR3: CASSQGGQETQYF; DNA: TGCGCCAGCTCACAAGGGGGTCAGGAGACCCAGTACTTC
size: NA; V: TRBV5-1; J: TRBJ2-5; D: TRBD2; CDR3: CASSLYGRRGPKETQYF; DNA: TGCGCCAGCAGCTTGTACGGGAGGAGGGGCCCAAAAGAGACCCAGTACTTC
size: NA; V: TRBV6-5; J: TRBJ1-5; D: NA; CDR3: CASRLRGGQPQHF; DNA: TGTGCCAGCAGACTGAGGGGGGGTCAGCCCCAGCATTTT
size: NA; V: TRBV9; J: TRBJ2-1; D: NA; CDR3: CASSATGTLYNEQFF; DNA: TGTGCCAGCAGCGCCACGGGAACACTTTACAATGAGCAGTTCTTC
size: NA; V: TRBV27; J: TRBJ2-7; D: NA; CDR3: CASSPRTGKNYEQYF; DNA: TGTGCCAGCAGTCCCAGAACCGGGAAAAATTACGAGCAGTACTTC
size: NA; V: TRBV13; J: TRBJ2-7; D: NA; CDR3: CASSLDSEQYF; DNA: TGTGCCAGCAGCTTAGACTCCGAGCAGTACTTC
size: NA; V: TRBV7-6; J: TRBJ2-1; D: NA; CDR3: CASSPQKLIYNEQFF; DNA: TGTGCCAGCAGCCCCCAGAAATTAATCTACAATGAGCAGTTCTTC
size: NA; V: TRBV7-9; J: TRBJ2-7; D: TRBD2; CDR3: CASSPRAGGVYEQYF; DNA: TGTGCCAGCAGCCCTCGAGCGGGGGGAGTATACGAGCAGTACTTC
size: NA; V: TRBV18; J: TRBJ2-3; D: TRBD1; CDR3: CASSPSGGWADTQYF; DNA: TGTGCCAGCTCACCATCAGGGGGCTGGGCAGATACGCAGTATTTT
size: NA; V: TRBV7-2; J: TRBJ2-2; D: NA; CDR3: CASSLDAGRVLVGAGELFF; DNA: TGTGCCAGCAGCTTAGATGCGGGGAGAGTTTTAGTGGGAGCCGGGGAGCTGTTTTTT
size: NA; V: TRBV4-2; J: TRBJ2-1; D: NA; CDR3: CASSQDEGFDNEQFF; DNA: TGTGCCAGCAGCCAAGATGAGGGCTTCGACAATGAGCAGTTCTTC
size: NA; V: TRBV7-9; J: TRBJ1-4; D: TRBD1; CDR3: CASSYGTGAEKLFF; DNA: TGTGCCAGCAGCTACGGGACAGGGGCTGAAAAACTGTTTTTT
size: NA; V: TRBV5-5; J: TRBJ2-7; D: NA; CDR3: CASSLGAYEQYF; DNA: TGTGCCAGCAGCTTGGGAGCCTACGAGCAGTACTTC